This T cell receptor (beta chain) emerged from a study of blood T cell repertoires in COVID-19. Across the whole study: Samples of COVID-19 (acute and convalescent) were obtained from the United States, Italy and Spain. Sources were T cells, B-cell-depleted T cells, or PBMCs; the material itself was cDNA or gDNA.

The germline V gene has CDR1 KGHDR and CDR2 SFDVKD. The CDR3 is made up of 16 amino acids. The V gene lost 2 bases and the J gene lost 1 base, with 12 bases spanning the gap. The authors' processing: Amplification of reference gene primers provided the estimated nucleated cell counts. TCRdb's table, derived via immunoSEQ multiplex PCR, lists solely in-frame clones and lacks some. Clone size and the V and J calls come from that table; the DNA yielded D and trimming. The table shows fewer than 450,000 clones, with about 90% occurring only once. J is TRBJ2-3 and V is TRBV24-1; D remains unclear. The source of this sequence is a woman in her late teens or twenties who had recovered from COVID-19. The sample taken for sequencing was peripheral blood. The CDR3 is CATSDSTPFGTDTQYF. DNA for the CDR3: TGTGCCACCAGTGATTCGACACCCTTCGGCACAGATACGCAGTATTTT.